Following are 2 T cell receptor beta chains from one sample sequenced in a study of T cells after yellow fever vaccination. One entry per CDR3 protein results from TCRdb running MiXCR on the 5' RACE reads. The data hold about 630,000 distinct CDR3 sequences, with about 12% observed a single time. The sequences come from PBMCs, collected on the day of the yellow fever booster vaccination. The receptors were sampled from a man aged 25 to 45 who received the YFV17D yellow fever vaccine.

Only a few counts were recorded for this clonotype. The V call is TRBV5-1, the J call TRBJ2-7; 10 bases are shared with TRBD1. The CDR3 totals 14 residues. V lost 0 bases, J lost 5 bases, and 2 bases stayed unmatched. Per germline, CDR1 SGHRS and CDR2 YFSETQ. The DNA of the CDR3 is TGCGCCAGCAGCTTGGGGGGACAGGGGAACGAGCAGTACTTC. Its protein is CASSLGGQGNEQYF.

This clonotype was observed many times. The J gene is TRBJ2-2, the V gene TRBV7-2; 8 bases align to TRBD2. V lost 2 bases and J lost 4; bases outside the gene matches: 3. The CDR3 covers 15 residues. Germline values: CDR1 SGHTA, CDR2 FQGNSA. CDR3 protein: CASSLSSGSTGELFF. CDR3 coding DNA: TGTGCCAGCAGCTTATCCAGCGGGAGCACCGGGGAGCTGTTTTTT.